The 13 T cell receptor beta chains in this list originate from one sample, sequenced in a study of blood T cell repertoires in COVID-19. Using immunoSEQ multiplex PCR, the repertoire was profiled, and TCRdb retains in-frame clones only, with some absent. The sample shows about 180,000 clones, around 80% of them seen only once. Sequencing used peripheral blood. Receptor source: a man between 65 and 85 years old with active or convalescent COVID-19.

V is TRBV5-1 and J is TRBJ1-6; 8 bases align to TRBD1. The junction had 7 bases not matched to a gene; V was cut back by 0 bases and J by 8 bases. In germline, CDR1 is SGHRS, CDR2 YFSETQ. The CDR3 covers 16 residues. The CDR3 protein is CASSLGGQGTDSPLHF. The CDR3 DNA reads TGCGCCAGCAGCTTGGGAGGACAGGGTACGGATTCACCCCTCCACTTT.

The V gene is TRBV3-1 (or the pseudogene TRBV3-2), the J gene TRBJ2-4; perhaps TRBD1 as D (5 bases). CDR3 length: 14 amino acids. Germline loops: CDR1 LGHDT, CDR2 YNNKEL (reference sequence). V lost 3 bases and J lost 6, with 12 bases in between. CDR3 DNA: TGTGCCAGCAGCCATCGCAGTGGGGCAAACATTCAGTACTTC. Translated: CASSHRSGANIQYF.

This clone was found once. V is TRBV4-3 and J is TRBJ2-6, with 7 positions matching TRBD2. The CDR3 consists of 15 residues. Looked up from germline, CDR1 is LGHNA and CDR2 is YSLEER. Trimming took 3 bases from V and 3 from J; bases not matched to a gene: 2. The CDR3 region has the DNA TGCGCCAGCAGCCAGCGGGGGAGTGGGGCCAACGTCCTGACTTTC. Translation: CASSQRGSGANVLTF.

The gene calls are TRBV5-1 and TRBJ1-4; maybe TRBD1 (6 bases). The CDR3 contains 18 residues. From germline, CDR1 is SGHRS and CDR2 YFSETQ. Trimming cost V 2 bases and J 1 base, with 18 bases left between them. CDR3 protein: CASSLAQGAGGTNEKLFF. In DNA, the CDR3 is TGCGCCAGCAGCTTAGCACAGGGTGCGGGAGGAACTAATGAAAAACTGTTTTTT.

The genes are TRBV6-2 or TRBV6-3 and TRBJ2-1; 8 bases are shared with TRBD1. The germline V gene has CDR1 MNHEY and CDR2 SVGEGT. The CDR3 runs 14 residues. Trimming at V came to 6 bases and at J to 9 bases, leaving 10 bases not matched to a gene. The CDR3 here is CASSTGTGSGEQFF. The CDR3 region has the DNA TGTGCCAGCAGCACCGGGACAGGCTCCGGTGAGCAGTTCTTC.

V and J are TRBV5-1 and TRBJ2-7, with 9 bases that match TRBD1. With V trimmed by 1 base and J by 6 bases, 5 bases remained unmatched. Looked up from germline, CDR1 is SGHRS and CDR2 is YFSETQ. This CDR3 has 14 residues. In nucleotides, the CDR3 is TGCGCCAGCAGCTTGATGGGACAGGGCGGCGAGCAGTACTTC. Translation gives CASSLMGQGGEQYF. Full variable domain (rest looked up from reference TRBV5-1 and TRBJ2-7): KAGVTQTPRYLIKTRGQQVTLSCSPISGHRSVSWYQQTPGQGLQFLFEYFSETQRNKGNFPGRFSGRQFSNSRSEMNVSTLELGDSALYLCASSLMGQGGEQYFGPGTRLTVT.

V is TRBV4-3 and J is TRBJ2-4; D is ambiguous. The CDR3 extends over 12 amino acids. V lost 4 bases, J lost 10 bases, and 11 bases lay in between. In germline, CDR1 is LGHNA, CDR2 YSLEER. CDR3 protein: CASSPNNGIQYF. As DNA, the CDR3 is TGCGCCAGCAGCCCCAACAATGGTATTCAGTACTTC.

The chain joins TRBV4-1 to TRBJ2-2; 9 bases line up with TRBD1. Per the germline V gene, CDR1 is MGHRA and CDR2 is YSYEKL. Trimming took 4 bases from V and 5 from J; bases not matched to a gene: 11. The length of the CDR3 is 17 residues. CDR3 region: CASSRIRAGTGTGELFF. The CDR3, as DNA: TGCGCCAGCAGCCGCATTAGGGCCGGGACAGGGACCGGGGAGCTGTTTTTT.

The chain joins TRBV18 to TRBJ2-3; 9 bases map to TRBD2. The V and J ends lost 0 bases and 2 bases, in that order; junction bases with no gene match: 6. Germline CDR1 is KGHSH and CDR2 is LQKENI. CDR3 size: 17 residues. The CDR3 spells CASSPPSRGGLTDTQYF. In DNA form, the CDR3 reads TGTGCCAGCTCACCACCCTCGCGGGGGGGCCTCACAGATACGCAGTATTTT.

J is TRBJ1-2 and V is TRBV19; D ambiguous. The CDR3 length is 15 residues. The V gene's germline CDR1 is LNHDA and CDR2 SQIVND (reference sequence). The V gene lost 4 bases and the J gene lost 8 bases, with 20 bases spanning the gap. CDR3 loop: CASSTYTPFAGGYTF. Written as DNA, the CDR3 is TGTGCCAGTAGTACCTACACGCCCTTCGCGGGCGGCTACACCTTC.

V is TRBV11-2 and J is TRBJ2-1; 8 bases agree with TRBD2. With 4 bases clipped from V and 4 bases from J, the junction kept 12 bases outside the gene matches. Per germline, CDR1 SGHAT and CDR2 FQNNGV. The CDR3 covers 17 residues. CDR3 sequence: CASSWGNWTSRYNEQFF. CDR3 nucleotide sequence: TGTGCCAGCAGCTGGGGGAACTGGACTAGCAGATACAATGAGCAGTTCTTC.

The chain couples TRBV18 to TRBJ1-4; no firm D call. Germline CDR1 reads KGHSH; CDR2 reads LQKENI. V gave up 6 bases and J gave up 7 bases, with 15 bases separating them. The CDR3 runs 14 residues. The CDR3 nucleotides read TGTGCCAGCTCCCGGGATGGGGAAGGTGAAAAACTGTTTTTT. Translating it yields CASSRDGEGEKLFF.

This clone has just a few counts. The rearrangement links TRBV4-2 to TRBJ1-4, with 7 bases fitting TRBD1. Germline V CDR1 and CDR2: LGHNA, YNFKEQ. V dropped 3 bases and J dropped 7; count of bases not matched to a gene: 8. The CDR3 loop spans 15 amino acids. The CDR3 sequence is CASSQRTGESEKLFF. The CDR3 DNA sequence: TGTGCCAGCAGCCAGAGAACAGGGGAATCTGAAAAACTGTTTTTT.